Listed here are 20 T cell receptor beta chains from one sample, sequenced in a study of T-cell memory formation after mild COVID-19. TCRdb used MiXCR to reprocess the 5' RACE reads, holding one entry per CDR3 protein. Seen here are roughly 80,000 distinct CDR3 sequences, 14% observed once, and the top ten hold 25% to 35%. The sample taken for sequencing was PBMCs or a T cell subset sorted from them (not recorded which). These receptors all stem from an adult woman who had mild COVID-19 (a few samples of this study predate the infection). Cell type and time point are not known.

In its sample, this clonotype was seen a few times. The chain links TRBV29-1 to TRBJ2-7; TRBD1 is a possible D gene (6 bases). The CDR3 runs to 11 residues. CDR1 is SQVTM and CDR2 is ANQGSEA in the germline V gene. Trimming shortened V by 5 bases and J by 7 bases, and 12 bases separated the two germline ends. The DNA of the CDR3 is TGCAGCGTTACGGACAGTGTGGAGCAGTACTTC. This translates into CSVTDSVEQYF.

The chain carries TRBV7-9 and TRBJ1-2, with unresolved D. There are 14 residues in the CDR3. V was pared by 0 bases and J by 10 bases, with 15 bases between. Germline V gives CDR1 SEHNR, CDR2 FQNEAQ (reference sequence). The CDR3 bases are TGTGCCAGCAGCTTAGCGGTCAGTCCCGTTGTCTACACCTTC. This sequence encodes CASSLAVSPVVYTF.

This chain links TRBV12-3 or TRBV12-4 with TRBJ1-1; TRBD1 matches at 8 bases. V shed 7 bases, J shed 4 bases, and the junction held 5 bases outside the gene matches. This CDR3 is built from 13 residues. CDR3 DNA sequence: TGTGCCAGCACCGTTACAGGGGGCACTGAAGCTTTCTTT. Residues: CASTVTGGTEAFF.

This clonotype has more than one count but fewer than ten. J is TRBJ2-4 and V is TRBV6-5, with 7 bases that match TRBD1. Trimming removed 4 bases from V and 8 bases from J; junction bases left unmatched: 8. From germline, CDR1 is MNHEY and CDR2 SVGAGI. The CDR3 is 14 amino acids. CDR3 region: CASSSHRGSDIQYF. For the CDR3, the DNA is TGTGCCAGCAGTTCTCACAGGGGAAGTGACATTCAGTACTTC.

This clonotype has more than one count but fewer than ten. The CDR3: CASSSGTGGSDTQYF. CDR3 nucleotide sequence: TGCGCCAGCAGTTCCGGGACAGGGGGATCAGATACGCAGTATTTT. The J gene is TRBJ2-3, the V gene TRBV5-1, with 11 bases that match TRBD1. J gave up 4 bases and V 5 bases, and 6 bases lay outside the gene matches. The CDR3 sequence is 15 residues long. CDR1 is SGHRS and CDR2 is YFSETQ in the germline V gene.

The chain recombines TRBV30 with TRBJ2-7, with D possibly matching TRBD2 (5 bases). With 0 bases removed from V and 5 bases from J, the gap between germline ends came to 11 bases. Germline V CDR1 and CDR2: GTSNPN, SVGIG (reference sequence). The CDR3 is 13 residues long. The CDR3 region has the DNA TGTGCCTGGAGTGTACTAGGAGCGGACGAGCAGTACTTC. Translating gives CAWSVLGADEQYF.

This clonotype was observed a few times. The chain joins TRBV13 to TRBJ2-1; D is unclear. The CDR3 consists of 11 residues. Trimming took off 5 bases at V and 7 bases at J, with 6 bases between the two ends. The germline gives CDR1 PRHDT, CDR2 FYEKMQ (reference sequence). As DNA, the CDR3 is TGTGCCAGCAGCACCCGTAATGAGCAGTTCTTC. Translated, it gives CASSTRNEQFF.

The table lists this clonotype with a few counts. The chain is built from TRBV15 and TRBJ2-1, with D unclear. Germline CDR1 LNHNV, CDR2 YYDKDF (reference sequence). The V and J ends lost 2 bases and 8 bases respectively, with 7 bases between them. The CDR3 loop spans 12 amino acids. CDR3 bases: TGTGCCACCAGCAGATCAGCCGATGAGCAGTTCTTC. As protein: CATSRSADEQFF. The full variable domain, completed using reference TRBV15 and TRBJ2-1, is DAMVIQNPRYQVTQFGKPVTLSCSQTLNHNVMYWYQQKSSQAPKLLFHYYDKDFNNEADTPDNFQSRRPNTSFCFLDIRSPGLGDTAMYLCATSRSADEQFFGPGTRLTVL.

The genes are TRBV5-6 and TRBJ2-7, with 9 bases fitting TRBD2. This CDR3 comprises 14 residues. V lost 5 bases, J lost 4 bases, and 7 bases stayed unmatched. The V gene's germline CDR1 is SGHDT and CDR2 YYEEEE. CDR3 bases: TGTGCCAGCAGTGTAGCGGGAGCCTTTTACGAGCAGTACTTC. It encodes CASSVAGAFYEQYF.

The CDR3 protein is CASCTGNQPQHF. CDR3 sequence (DNA): TGTGCCAGTTGCACAGGGAACCAGCCCCAGCATTTT. This chain links TRBV19 with TRBJ1-5; maybe TRBD1 (6 bases). V was shortened by 8 bases and J by 7 bases, with 12 bases between the two germline ends. Germline assignment: CDR1 LNHDA and CDR2 SQIVND (reference sequence). The CDR3 consists of 12 residues.

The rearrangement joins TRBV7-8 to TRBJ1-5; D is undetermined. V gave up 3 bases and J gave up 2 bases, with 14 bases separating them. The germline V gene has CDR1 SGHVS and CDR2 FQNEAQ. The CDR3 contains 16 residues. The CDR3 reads CASSLSRTEGNQPQHF. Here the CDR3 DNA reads TGTGCCAGCAGCTTGTCCAGAACCGAGGGCAATCAGCCCCAGCATTTT.

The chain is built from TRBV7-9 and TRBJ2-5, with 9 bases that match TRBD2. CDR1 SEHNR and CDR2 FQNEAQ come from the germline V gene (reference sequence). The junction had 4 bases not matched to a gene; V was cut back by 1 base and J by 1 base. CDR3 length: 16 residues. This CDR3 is CASSLGPSGAQETQYF. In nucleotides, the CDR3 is TGTGCCAGCAGCTTAGGTCCTAGCGGGGCCCAAGAGACCCAGTACTTC.

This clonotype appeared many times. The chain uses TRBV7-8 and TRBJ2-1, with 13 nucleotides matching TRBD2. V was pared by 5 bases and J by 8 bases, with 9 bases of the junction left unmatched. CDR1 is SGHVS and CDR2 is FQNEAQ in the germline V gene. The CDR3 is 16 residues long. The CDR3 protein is CASSPRTSGSFDEQFF. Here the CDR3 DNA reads TGTGCCAGCAGCCCGAGGACTAGCGGGAGTTTCGATGAGCAGTTCTTC.

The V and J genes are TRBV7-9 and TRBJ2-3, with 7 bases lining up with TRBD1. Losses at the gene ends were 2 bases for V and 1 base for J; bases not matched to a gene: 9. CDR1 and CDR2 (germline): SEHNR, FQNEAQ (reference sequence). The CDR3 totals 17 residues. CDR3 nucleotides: TGTGCCAGCAGCTTACCCGGGACAGTCCTGGGCACAGATACGCAGTATTTT. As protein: CASSLPGTVLGTDTQYF.

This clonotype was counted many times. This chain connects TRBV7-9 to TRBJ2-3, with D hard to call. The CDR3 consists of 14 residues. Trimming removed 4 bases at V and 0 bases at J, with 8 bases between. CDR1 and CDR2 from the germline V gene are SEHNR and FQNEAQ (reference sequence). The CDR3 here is CASSSGRSTDTQYF. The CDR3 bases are TGTGCCAGCAGCTCCGGACGGAGCACAGATACGCAGTATTTT. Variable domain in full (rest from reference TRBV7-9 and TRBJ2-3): DTGVSQNPRHKITKRGQNVTFRCDPISEHNRLYWYRQTLGQGPEFLTYFQNEAQLEKSRLLSDRFSAERPKGSFSTLEIQRTEQGDSAMYLCASSSGRSTDTQYFGPGTRLTVL.

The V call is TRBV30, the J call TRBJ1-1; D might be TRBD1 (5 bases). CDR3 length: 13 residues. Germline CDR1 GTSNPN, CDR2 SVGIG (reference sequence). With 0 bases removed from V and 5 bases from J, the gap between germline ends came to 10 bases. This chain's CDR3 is CAWSVGAWTEAFF. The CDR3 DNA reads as TGTGCCTGGAGTGTAGGGGCGTGGACTGAAGCTTTCTTT.

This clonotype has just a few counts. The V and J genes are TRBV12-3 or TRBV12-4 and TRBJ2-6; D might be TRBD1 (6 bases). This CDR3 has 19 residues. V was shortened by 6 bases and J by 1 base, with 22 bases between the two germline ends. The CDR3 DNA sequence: TGTGCCAGCAGCACCCTTTTCCGGGACATCGTGTCTGGGGCCAACGTCCTGACTTTC. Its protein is CASSTLFRDIVSGANVLTF.

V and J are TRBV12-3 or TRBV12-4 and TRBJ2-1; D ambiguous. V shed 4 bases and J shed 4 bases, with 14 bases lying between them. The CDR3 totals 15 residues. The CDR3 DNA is TGTGCCAGCAGTTCCGTGGGCGGCGGATACAATGAGCAGTTCTTC. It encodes CASSSVGGGYNEQFF.

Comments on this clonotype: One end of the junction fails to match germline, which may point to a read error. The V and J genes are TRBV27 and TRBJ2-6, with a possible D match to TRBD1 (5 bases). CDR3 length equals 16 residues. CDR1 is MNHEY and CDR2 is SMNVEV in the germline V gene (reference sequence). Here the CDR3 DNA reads TGTGCCAGCAGTCCACTGCCCCTCTCTGGGGCCAACGTACTGACTTTC. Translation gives CASSPLPLSGANVLTF.

The CDR3 region has the DNA TGTGCCAGCAGTTTTGGACTACTTAGTCATGAGCAGTTCTTC. It yields the protein CASSFGLLSHEQFF. This sequence joins TRBV12-3 or TRBV12-4 and TRBJ2-1; a possible D gene is TRBD2 (6 bases). This CDR3 region has 14 residues. Trimming cost V 3 bases and J 8 bases, with 14 bases left between them.